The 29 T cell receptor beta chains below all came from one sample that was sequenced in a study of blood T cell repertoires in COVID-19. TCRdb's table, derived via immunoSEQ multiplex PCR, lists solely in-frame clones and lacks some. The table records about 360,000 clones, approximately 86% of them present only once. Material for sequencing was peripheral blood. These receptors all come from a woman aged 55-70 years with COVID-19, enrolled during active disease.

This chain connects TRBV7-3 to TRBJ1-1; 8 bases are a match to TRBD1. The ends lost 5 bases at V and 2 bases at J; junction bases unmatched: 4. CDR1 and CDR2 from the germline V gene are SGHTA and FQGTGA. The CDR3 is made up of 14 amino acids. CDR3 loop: CASSQGQANTEAFF. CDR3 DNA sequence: TGTGCCAGCAGCCAGGGACAGGCTAACACTGAAGCTTTCTTT.

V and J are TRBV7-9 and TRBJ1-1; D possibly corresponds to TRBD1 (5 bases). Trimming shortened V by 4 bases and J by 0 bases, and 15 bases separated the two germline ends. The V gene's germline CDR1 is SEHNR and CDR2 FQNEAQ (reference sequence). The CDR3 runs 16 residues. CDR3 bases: TGTGCCAGCAGCTCAGCGGGAGGGACTCTGAACACTGAAGCTTTCTTT. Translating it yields CASSSAGGTLNTEAFF.

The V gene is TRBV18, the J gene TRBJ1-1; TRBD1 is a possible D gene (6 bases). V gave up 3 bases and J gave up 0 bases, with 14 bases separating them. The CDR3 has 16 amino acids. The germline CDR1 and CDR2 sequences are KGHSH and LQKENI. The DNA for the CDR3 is TGTGCCAGCTCACCCACAGGGCCCCCTATGAACACTGAAGCTTTCTTT. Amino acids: CASSPTGPPMNTEAFF.

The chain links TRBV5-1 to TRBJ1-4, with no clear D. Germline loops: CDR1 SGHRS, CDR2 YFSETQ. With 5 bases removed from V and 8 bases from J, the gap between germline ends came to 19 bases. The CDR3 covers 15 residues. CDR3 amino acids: CASRALGLVAEKLFF. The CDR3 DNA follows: TGCGCCAGCAGGGCCCTTGGGTTGGTAGCGGAAAAACTGTTTTTT.

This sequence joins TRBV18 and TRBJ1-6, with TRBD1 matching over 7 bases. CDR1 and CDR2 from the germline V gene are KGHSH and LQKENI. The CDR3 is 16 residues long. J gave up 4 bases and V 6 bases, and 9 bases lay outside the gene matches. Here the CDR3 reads CASSPVTGQYNSPLHF. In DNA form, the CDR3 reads TGTGCCAGCTCCCCTGTGACGGGACAGTATAATTCACCCCTCCACTTT.

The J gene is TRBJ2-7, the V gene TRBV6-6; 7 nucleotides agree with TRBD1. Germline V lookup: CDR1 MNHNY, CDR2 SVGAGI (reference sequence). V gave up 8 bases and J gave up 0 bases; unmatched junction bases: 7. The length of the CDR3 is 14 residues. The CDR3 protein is CASQPGTVSYEQYF. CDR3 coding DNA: TGTGCCAGCCAACCCGGGACAGTCTCCTACGAGCAGTACTTC.

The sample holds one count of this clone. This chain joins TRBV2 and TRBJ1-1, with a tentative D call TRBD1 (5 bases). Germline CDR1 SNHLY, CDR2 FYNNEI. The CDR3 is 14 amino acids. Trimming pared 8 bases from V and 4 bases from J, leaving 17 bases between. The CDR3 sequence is CASVGAGGTTEAFF. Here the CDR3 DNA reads TGTGCCAGCGTTGGGGCGGGGGGTACCACTGAAGCTTTCTTT.

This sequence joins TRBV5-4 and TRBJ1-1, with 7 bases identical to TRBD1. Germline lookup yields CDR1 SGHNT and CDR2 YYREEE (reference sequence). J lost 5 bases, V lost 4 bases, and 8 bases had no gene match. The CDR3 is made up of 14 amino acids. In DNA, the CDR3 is TGTGCCAGCAGCCGGGGGACAGAAGGGACTGAAGCTTTCTTT. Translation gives CASSRGTEGTEAFF. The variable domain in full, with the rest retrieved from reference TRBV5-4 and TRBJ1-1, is ETGVTQSPTHLIKTRGQQVTLRCSSQSGHNTVSWYQQALGQGPQFIFQYYREEENGRGNFPPRFSGLQFPNYSSELNVNALELDDSALYLCASSRGTEGTEAFFGQGTRLTVV.

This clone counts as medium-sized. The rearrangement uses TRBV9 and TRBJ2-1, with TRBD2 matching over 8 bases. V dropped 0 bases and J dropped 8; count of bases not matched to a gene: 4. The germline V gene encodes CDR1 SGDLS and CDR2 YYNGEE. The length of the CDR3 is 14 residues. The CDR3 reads CASSVGVAGHEQFF. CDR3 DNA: TGTGCCAGCAGCGTAGGGGTAGCGGGGCATGAGCAGTTCTTC.

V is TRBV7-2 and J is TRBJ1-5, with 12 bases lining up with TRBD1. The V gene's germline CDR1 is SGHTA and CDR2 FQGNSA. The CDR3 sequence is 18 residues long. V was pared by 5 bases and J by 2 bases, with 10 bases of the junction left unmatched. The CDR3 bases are TGTGCCAGCAGCCTTCAATCCGGGACAGGGGGCGGCAATCAGCCCCAGCATTTT. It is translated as CASSLQSGTGGGNQPQHF.

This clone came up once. DNA of the CDR3: TGCAGCGTTGATCCCCGACAGGGTAGCACAGATACGCAGTATTTT. The encoded protein is CSVDPRQGSTDTQYF. The chain joins TRBV29-1 to TRBJ2-3; TRBD1 matches 7 bases. Per the germline V gene, CDR1 is SQVTM and CDR2 is ANQGSEA. The CDR3 is 15 residues long. V shed 3 bases, J shed 0 bases, and the junction held 6 bases outside the gene matches.

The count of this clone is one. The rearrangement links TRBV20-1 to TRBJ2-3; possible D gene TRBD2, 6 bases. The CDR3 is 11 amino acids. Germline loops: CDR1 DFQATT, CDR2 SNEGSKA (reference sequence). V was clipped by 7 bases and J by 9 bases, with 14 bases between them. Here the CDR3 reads CSGRLEWTQYF. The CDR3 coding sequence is TGCAGTGGAAGACTAGAGTGGACGCAGTATTTT.

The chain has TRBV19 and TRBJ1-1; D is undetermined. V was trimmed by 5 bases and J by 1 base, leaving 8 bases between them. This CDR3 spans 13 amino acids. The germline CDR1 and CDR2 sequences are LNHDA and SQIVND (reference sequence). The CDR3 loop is CASSEGANTEAFF. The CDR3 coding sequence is TGTGCCAGTAGTGAGGGCGCGAACACTGAAGCTTTCTTT.

CDR3 sequence reads: CASSRGTVLYEQYF. CDR3 nucleotides: TGTGCCAGCAGCCGAGGGACTGTACTCTACGAGCAGTACTTC. V gene TRBV5-5 combines with J gene TRBJ2-7, with D tentatively TRBD2 (6 bases). CDR3 size: 14 residues. V lost 4 bases and J lost 3, with 14 bases in between. Germline CDR1 and CDR2: SGHKS and YYEKEE (reference sequence).

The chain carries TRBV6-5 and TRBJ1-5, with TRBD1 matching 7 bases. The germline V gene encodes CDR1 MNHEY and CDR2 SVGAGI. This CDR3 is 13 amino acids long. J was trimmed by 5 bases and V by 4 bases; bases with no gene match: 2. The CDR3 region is CASSWGTDQPQHF. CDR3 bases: TGTGCCAGCAGTTGGGGGACAGATCAGCCCCAGCATTTT.

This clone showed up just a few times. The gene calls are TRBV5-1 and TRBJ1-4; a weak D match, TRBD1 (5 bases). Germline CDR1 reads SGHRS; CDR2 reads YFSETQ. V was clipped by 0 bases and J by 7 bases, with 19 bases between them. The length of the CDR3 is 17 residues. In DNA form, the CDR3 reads TGCGCCAGCAGCTTGGGTGTCAGCGATCACGGGGGTGAAAAACTGTTTTTT. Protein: CASSLGVSDHGGEKLFF.

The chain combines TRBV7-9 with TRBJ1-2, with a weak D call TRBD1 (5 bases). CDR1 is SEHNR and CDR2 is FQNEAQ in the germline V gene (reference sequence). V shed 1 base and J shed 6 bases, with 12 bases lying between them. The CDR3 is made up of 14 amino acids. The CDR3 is CASSLVTETDGYTF. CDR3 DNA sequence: TGTGCCAGCAGCTTAGTGACGGAGACAGATGGCTACACCTTC.

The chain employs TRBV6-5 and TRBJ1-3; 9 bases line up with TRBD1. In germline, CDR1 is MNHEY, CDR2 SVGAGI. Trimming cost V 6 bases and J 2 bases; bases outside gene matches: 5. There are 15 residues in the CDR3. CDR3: CASSFGQGTGNTIYF. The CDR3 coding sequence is TGTGCCAGCAGCTTTGGACAGGGGACTGGAAACACCATATATTTT.

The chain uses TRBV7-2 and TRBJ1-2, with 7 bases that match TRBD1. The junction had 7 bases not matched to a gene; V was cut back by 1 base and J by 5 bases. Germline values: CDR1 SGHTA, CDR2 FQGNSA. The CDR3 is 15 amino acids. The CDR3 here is CASSLGQGAGYGYTF. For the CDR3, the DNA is TGTGCCAGCAGCTTAGGACAGGGCGCTGGGTATGGCTACACCTTC.

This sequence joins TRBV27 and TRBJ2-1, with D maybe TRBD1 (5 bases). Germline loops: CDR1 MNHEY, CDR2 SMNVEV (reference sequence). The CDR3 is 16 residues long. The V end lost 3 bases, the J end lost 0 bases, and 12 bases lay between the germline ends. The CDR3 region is CASSLGQLSSYNEQFF. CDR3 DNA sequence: TGTGCCAGCAGTTTGGGGCAGCTAAGCTCCTACAATGAGCAGTTCTTC.

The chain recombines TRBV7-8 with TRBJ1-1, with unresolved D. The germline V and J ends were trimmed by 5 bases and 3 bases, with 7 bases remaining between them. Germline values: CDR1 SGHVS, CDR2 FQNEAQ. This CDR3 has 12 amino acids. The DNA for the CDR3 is TGTGCCAGCAGCCCTCTCGACACTGAAGCTTTCTTT. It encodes CASSPLDTEAFF.

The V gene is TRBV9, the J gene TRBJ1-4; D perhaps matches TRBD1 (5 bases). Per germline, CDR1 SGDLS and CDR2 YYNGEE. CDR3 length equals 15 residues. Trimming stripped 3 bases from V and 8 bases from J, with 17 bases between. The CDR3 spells CASSAPLSGVEKLFF. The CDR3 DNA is TGTGCCAGCAGCGCCCCACTCTCGGGGGTGGAAAAACTGTTTTTT. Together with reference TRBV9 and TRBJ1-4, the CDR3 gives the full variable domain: DSGVTQTPKHLITATGQRVTLRCSPRSGDLSVYWYQQSLDQGLQFLIQYYNGEERAKGNILERFSAQQFPDLHSELNLSSLELGDSALYFCASSAPLSGVEKLFFGSGTQLSVL.

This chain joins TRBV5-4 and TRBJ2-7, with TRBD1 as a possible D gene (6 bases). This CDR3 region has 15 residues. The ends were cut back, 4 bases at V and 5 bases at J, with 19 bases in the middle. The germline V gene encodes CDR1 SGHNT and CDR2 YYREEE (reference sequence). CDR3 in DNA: TGTGCCAGCAGCCTCAGGAATCAGGGGTGGGACGAGCAGTACTTC. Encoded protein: CASSLRNQGWDEQYF.

Written as DNA, the CDR3 is TGTGCCAGCAGCCGAACGGCCGGGGCGGGGGGCTCCTACAATGAGCAGTTCTTC. Translation: CASSRTAGAGGSYNEQFF. The genes are TRBV7-8 and TRBJ2-1, with TRBD2 matching 8 bases. V gave up 5 bases and J gave up 0 bases; unmatched junction bases: 12. In germline, CDR1 is SGHVS, CDR2 FQNEAQ. There are 18 residues in the CDR3. Full variable domain (remainder filled in from reference TRBV7-8 and TRBJ2-1): GAGVSQSPRYKVAKRGQDVALRCDPISGHVSLFWYQQALGQGPEFLTYFQNEAQLDKSGLPSDRFFAERPEGSVSTLKIQRTQQEDSAVYLCASSRTAGAGGSYNEQFFGPGTRLTVL.

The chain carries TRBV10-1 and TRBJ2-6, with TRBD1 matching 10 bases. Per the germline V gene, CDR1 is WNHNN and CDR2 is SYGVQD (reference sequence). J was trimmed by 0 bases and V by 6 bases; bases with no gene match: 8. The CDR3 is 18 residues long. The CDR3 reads CASRLGQGEPSGANVLTF. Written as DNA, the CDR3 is TGCGCCAGCAGACTAGGACAGGGGGAACCCTCTGGGGCCAACGTCCTGACTTTC.

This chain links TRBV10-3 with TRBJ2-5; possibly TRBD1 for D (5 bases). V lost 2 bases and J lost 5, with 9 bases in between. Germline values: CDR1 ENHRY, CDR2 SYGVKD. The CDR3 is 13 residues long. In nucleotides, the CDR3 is TGTGCCATCAGTGAGGGGGCTCAGGAGACCCAGTACTTC. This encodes CAISEGAQETQYF.

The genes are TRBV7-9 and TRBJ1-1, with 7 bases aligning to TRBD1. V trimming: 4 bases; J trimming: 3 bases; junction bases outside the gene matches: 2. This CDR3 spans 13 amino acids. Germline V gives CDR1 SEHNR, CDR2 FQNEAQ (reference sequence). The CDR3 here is CASSYRGYTEAFF. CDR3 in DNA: TGTGCCAGCAGCTACAGGGGATACACTGAAGCTTTCTTT.

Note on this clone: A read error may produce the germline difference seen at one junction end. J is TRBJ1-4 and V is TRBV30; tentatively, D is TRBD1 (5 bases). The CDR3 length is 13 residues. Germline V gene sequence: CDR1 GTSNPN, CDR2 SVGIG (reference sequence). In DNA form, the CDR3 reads TGTACCTGGAGTGGGGGGGGAGGTGAAAAACTGTTTTTT. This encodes CTWSGGGGEKLFF.

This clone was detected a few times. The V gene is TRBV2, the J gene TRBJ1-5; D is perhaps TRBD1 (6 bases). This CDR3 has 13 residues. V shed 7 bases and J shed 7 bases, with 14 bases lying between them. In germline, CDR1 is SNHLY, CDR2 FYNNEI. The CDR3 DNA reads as TGTGCCAGCAATACAGGGTCTGGACAGCCCCAGCATTTT. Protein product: CASNTGSGQPQHF.